Below, 20 T cell receptor beta chains from the same sample are listed, as sequenced in a study of blood T cell repertoires in COVID-19. Sequenced by immunoSEQ multiplex PCR; TCRdb stores in-frame clones only, minus some. In the table there are under 250,000 clones, about 80% of which are singletons. The sample was peripheral blood. The source is a man aged 50 or older with active or convalescent COVID-19.

This sequence joins TRBV6-2 or TRBV6-3 and TRBJ2-7, with TRBD2 as a possible D gene (6 bases). Germline V lookup: CDR1 MNHEY, CDR2 SVGEGT. The ends were cut back, 6 bases at V and 4 bases at J, with 16 bases in the middle. CDR3 length: 14 amino acids. CDR3 DNA sequence: TGTGCCAGCAGCCTGGGACTCCTTGGGTACGAGCAGTACTTC. This encodes CASSLGLLGYEQYF.

The chain recombines TRBV6-6 with TRBJ2-7; 9 bases align to TRBD1. Germline V gene sequence: CDR1 MNHNY, CDR2 SVGAGI (reference sequence). V lost 6 bases, J lost 5 bases, and 14 bases stayed unmatched. The CDR3 has 16 amino acids. CDR3: CASSPAVGQGPHEQYF. In DNA, the CDR3 is TGTGCCAGCAGCCCGGCCGTGGGACAGGGCCCTCACGAGCAGTACTTC.

The V gene is TRBV5-6, the J gene TRBJ2-2, with D possibly matching TRBD1 (6 bases). The V gene's germline CDR1 is SGHDT and CDR2 YYEEEE. V was shortened by 4 bases and J by 5 bases, with 12 bases between the two germline ends. The CDR3 extends over 14 amino acids. CDR3 in amino acids: CASSPRTETGELFF. The CDR3 DNA sequence: TGTGCCAGCAGCCCCCGGACAGAGACCGGGGAGCTGTTTTTT.

The V gene is TRBV3-1 (or the pseudogene TRBV3-2), the J gene TRBJ2-1; no definite D call. Germline CDR1 reads LGHDT; CDR2 reads YNNKEL (reference sequence). The V end was cut by 4 bases, the J end by 0 bases, with 10 bases between. This CDR3 contains 15 residues. This CDR3 reads CASSPLVSSYNEQFF. The CDR3 nucleotides are TGTGCCAGCAGCCCTCTAGTTAGCTCCTACAATGAGCAGTTCTTC.

In this sample, this clone turned up a few times. The rearrangement links TRBV19 to TRBJ1-5; 9 bases line up with TRBD1. The CDR3 has 16 residues. Germline trimming cut 4 bases from V and 3 bases from J; bases unmatched to any gene: 7. Per the germline V gene, CDR1 is LNHDA and CDR2 is SQIVND (reference sequence). CDR3: CASSTTGGLDNQPQHF. As DNA, the CDR3 is TGTGCCAGTAGTACAACAGGGGGCCTTGACAATCAGCCCCAGCATTTT.

This clone occurred once. The V and J genes are TRBV28 and TRBJ1-6; 8 nucleotides match TRBD1. This CDR3 region has 14 residues. Losses at the gene ends were 5 bases for V and 9 bases for J; bases not matched to a gene: 6. The germline V gene encodes CDR1 MDHEN and CDR2 SYDVKM. CDR3 loop: CASSLGQAGSPLHF. In DNA form, the CDR3 reads TGTGCCAGCAGTCTGGGACAGGCGGGTTCACCCCTCCACTTT.

The CDR3: CASSFTGDSNYGYTF. The CDR3 DNA reads as TGCGCCAGCAGCTTCACAGGCGATTCGAACTATGGCTACACCTTC. This rearrangement joins TRBV5-1 to TRBJ1-2; D possibly corresponds to TRBD1 (5 bases). Germline V lookup: CDR1 SGHRS, CDR2 YFSETQ. V lost 2 bases to trimming and J lost 2 bases, with 13 bases between them. The CDR3 is 15 residues long.

The chain has TRBV29-1 and TRBJ1-2; D gene uncertain. This CDR3 has 14 residues. Between the trimmed V and J ends, which lost 0 bases and 3 bases, there was a span of 11 bases. Per germline, CDR1 SQVTM and CDR2 ANQGSEA. This CDR3 reads CSVEDGGVYYGYTF. CDR3 coding DNA: TGCAGCGTTGAAGATGGCGGGGTGTACTATGGCTACACCTTC.

The rearrangement uses TRBV7-9 and TRBJ2-5; D is ambiguous. The germline V and J ends were trimmed by 1 base and 7 bases, with 13 bases remaining between them. The CDR3 runs to 14 residues. Germline lookup yields CDR1 SEHNR and CDR2 FQNEAQ (reference sequence). The CDR3, as DNA: TGTGCCAGCAGCTTAGTGGCCCTTCCGGGGACCCAGTACTTC. Its translation: CASSLVALPGTQYF.

The chain employs TRBV30 and TRBJ1-3; 7 bases are a match to TRBD1. The CDR3 length is 17 residues. The V gene's germline CDR1 is GTSNPN and CDR2 SVGIG (reference sequence). J was trimmed by 0 bases and V by 0 bases; bases with no gene match: 8. The CDR3, as DNA: TGTGCCTGGAGTGTACCGGACAGGAGTATCTCTGGAAACACCATATATTTT. Its translation is CAWSVPDRSISGNTIYF.

The chain has TRBV7-2 and TRBJ2-2; 14 bases line up with TRBD2. V gave up 4 bases and J gave up 7 bases; unmatched junction bases: 8. The CDR3 covers 17 residues. Germline assignment: CDR1 SGHTA and CDR2 FQGNSA. DNA for the CDR3: TGTGCCAGCAGCTCCCGACTAGCGGGGGGGCCGAACGGGGAGCTGTTTTTT. This translates into CASSSRLAGGPNGELFF.

The V and J genes are TRBV19 and TRBJ1-5; D unclear. The germline V and J ends were trimmed by 7 bases and 2 bases, with 6 bases remaining between them. Germline V gene lookup returns CDR1 LNHDA and CDR2 SQIVND (reference sequence). This CDR3 has 12 amino acids. The CDR3: CASTGGNQPQHF. CDR3 coding DNA: TGTGCCAGTACCGGTGGCAATCAGCCCCAGCATTTT.

The count of this clone is one. A read error may account for a junction end that differs from germline. The chain links TRBV27 to TRBJ1-2, with 8 bases matching TRBD1. The germline V gene has CDR1 MNHEY and CDR2 SMNVEV (reference sequence). The CDR3 runs 17 residues. The CDR3 sequence: CASSVSRGHAPNYGYTF. The CDR3 nucleotides read TGTGCCAGCAGTGTATCCAGGGGGCACGCCCCTAACTATGGCTACACCTTC.

The chain is built from TRBV24-1 and TRBJ1-5; tentatively, D is TRBD1 (6 bases). Germline V lookup: CDR1 KGHDR, CDR2 SFDVKD. Trimming cost V 5 bases and J 3 bases, with 10 bases left between them. The CDR3 totals 14 residues. The CDR3 DNA reads TGTGCCACCAGTGCAGACAGGATCAATCAGCCCCAGCATTTT. As protein: CATSADRINQPQHF.

The V call is TRBV24-1, the J call TRBJ2-5; maybe TRBD1 (5 bases). The CDR3 has 15 amino acids. Germline V gene data show CDR1 as KGHDR and CDR2 as SFDVKD. Trimming removed 0 bases at V and 2 bases at J, with 9 bases between. The CDR3 DNA sequence: TGTGCCACCAGTGATTTGGTAGGACAACAAGAGACCCAGTACTTC. The encoded protein is CATSDLVGQQETQYF.

The rearrangement uses TRBV19 and TRBJ1-5; maybe TRBD1 (5 bases). The V gene lost 1 base and the J gene lost 4 bases, with 11 bases spanning the gap. Germline-derived CDR1 and CDR2 are LNHDA and SQIVND (reference sequence). This CDR3 contains 15 residues. CDR3 DNA sequence: TGTGCCAGTAGTATAGGGCAGGGTCGAAATCAGCCCCAGCATTTT. Its protein is CASSIGQGRNQPQHF.

The V call is TRBV4-2, the J call TRBJ2-1, with 9 nucleotides matching TRBD1. V lost 8 bases and J lost 5; bases outside the gene matches: 4. The length of the CDR3 is 13 residues. Germline CDR1 LGHNA, CDR2 YNFKEQ. Written as DNA, the CDR3 is TGTGCCAGCGGGACAGGGACCCACAATGAGCAGTTCTTC. This sequence encodes CASGTGTHNEQFF.

This chain links TRBV5-4 with TRBJ2-5; TRBD1 agrees at 7 bases. Germline assignment: CDR1 SGHNT and CDR2 YYREEE (reference sequence). V lost 5 bases and J lost 6; bases outside the gene matches: 7. CDR3 size: 13 residues. In DNA, the CDR3 is TGTGCCAGCAGTTTTACAGGGGAACAGACCCAGTACTTC. Its protein product is CASSFTGEQTQYF.

The table lists this clone with a few counts. The V and J genes are TRBV6-1 and TRBJ2-1; D is unresolved. The length of the CDR3 is 13 residues. V was shortened by 3 bases and J by 13 bases, with 16 bases between the two germline ends. Germline-derived CDR1 and CDR2 are MNHNS and SASEGT. The CDR3 sequence: CASSESGQKIQFF. CDR3 sequence (DNA): TGTGCCAGCAGTGAGTCTGGGCAAAAGATTCAGTTCTTC.

The CDR3 spells CASSLPRGNSPLHF. In DNA form, the CDR3 reads TGTGCCAGCAGCCTGCCCCGGGGTAATTCACCCCTCCACTTT. The chain has TRBV27 and TRBJ1-6, with D unresolved. Germline V lookup: CDR1 MNHEY, CDR2 SMNVEV (reference sequence). The V end lost 6 bases, the J end lost 6 bases, and 12 bases lay between the germline ends. The CDR3 covers 14 residues.